Presented here are 26 T cell receptor beta chains from one specimen sequenced in a study of CD8+ T cells in alopecia areata. Reverse transcription of extracted RNA yielded cDNA, which provided the sequencing template. Sequenced by immunoSEQ multiplex PCR; TCRdb stores in-frame clones only, minus some. The sample shows hundreds of thousands of clones, roughly 60% of them seen only once. Documented treatment: oral pan-JAK inhibitor, 5-10 mg twice daily. Sequencing used CD4+ T cells sorted from blood, obtained around week 53, from a patient treated with tofacitinib. All receptors derive from a human donor with alopecia areata.

V gene TRBV10-3 combines with J gene TRBJ2-7; D call uncertain. Deletions cut 0 bases from V and 2 bases from J, with 11 bases between. Germline V gives CDR1 ENHRY, CDR2 SYGVKD. The CDR3 consists of 15 residues. The chain's CDR3 is CAISESVGITYEQYF. The CDR3, as DNA: TGTGCCATCAGTGAGTCGGTAGGGATCACCTACGAGCAGTACTTC.

The rearrangement links TRBV28 to TRBJ1-1, with unresolved D. Germline CDR1 MDHEN, CDR2 SYDVKM. Trimming left V 6 bases short and J 0 bases short, with 14 bases between. The length of the CDR3 is 15 residues. This CDR3 reads CASRNWRQLNTEAFF. In nucleotides, the CDR3 is TGTGCCAGCAGAAATTGGAGGCAGTTGAACACTGAAGCTTTCTTT.

This chain links TRBV2 with TRBJ2-1; D is possibly TRBD1 or TRBD2 (6 bases each). Per germline, CDR1 SNHLY and CDR2 FYNNEI. CDR3 length: 11 amino acids. Trimming cost V 1 base and J 15 bases, with 10 bases left between them. The CDR3: CASSEEGGRFF. CDR3 DNA: TGTGCCAGCAGTGAAGAAGGGGGGCGGTTCTTC.

The chain uses TRBV7-2 and TRBJ1-1; D ambiguous. Germline V CDR1 and CDR2: SGHTA, FQGNSA. The CDR3 runs 11 residues. V gave up 3 bases and J gave up 8 bases, with 7 bases separating them. CDR3 residues: CASSFNKEAFF. The DNA of the CDR3 is TGTGCCAGCAGCTTCAACAAAGAAGCTTTCTTT.

This clone was detected only a few times. The rearrangement links TRBV30 to TRBJ1-4; D not resolved. The CDR3 runs 14 residues. Trimming stripped 4 bases from V and 8 bases from J, with 17 bases between. Germline V lookup: CDR1 GTSNPN, CDR2 SVGIG (reference sequence). CDR3 in amino acids: CAWKVGIGNEKLFF. The CDR3 DNA follows: TGTGCCTGGAAAGTGGGGATCGGCAACGAAAAACTGTTTTTT.

This clone has a handful of counts. The V gene is TRBV5-1, the J gene TRBJ1-1, with a possible D match to TRBD1 (6 bases). Germline CDR1 reads SGHRS; CDR2 reads YFSETQ. The V end was cut by 0 bases, the J end by 1 base, with 10 bases between. The CDR3 runs 15 residues. CDR3 protein: CASSLDRASNTEAFF. Written as DNA, the CDR3 is TGCGCCAGCAGCTTGGACAGGGCCTCGAACACTGAAGCTTTCTTT.

This chain joins TRBV5-1 and TRBJ2-1, with 8 bases fitting TRBD1. The V gene end was trimmed by 4 bases and the J gene end by 6 bases; junction bases not matched to a gene: 3. CDR3 length: 13 amino acids. The germline V gene has CDR1 SGHRS and CDR2 YFSETQ. The CDR3 loop reads CASSVDRVNEQFF. The DNA of the CDR3 is TGCGCCAGCAGCGTGGACAGGGTCAATGAGCAGTTCTTC. The variable domain in full, with the rest retrieved from reference TRBV5-1 and TRBJ2-1, is KAGVTQTPRYLIKTRGQQVTLSCSPISGHRSVSWYQQTPGQGLQFLFEYFSETQRNKGNFPGRFSGRQFSNSRSEMNVSTLELGDSALYLCASSVDRVNEQFFGPGTRLTVL.

This clone was seen more than once but under ten times. The rearrangement joins TRBV4-2 to TRBJ1-5, with D unresolved. The V gene's germline CDR1 is LGHNA and CDR2 YNFKEQ. This CDR3 region has 12 residues. Trimming pared 5 bases from V and 5 bases from J, leaving 7 bases between. The CDR3 reads CASSSRDQPQHF. DNA for the CDR3: TGTGCCAGCAGCTCCCGTGATCAGCCCCAGCATTTT.

This clone was detected only once. V is TRBV6-5 and J is TRBJ2-6, with D possibly TRBD2 on 6 matching bases. The CDR3 loop spans 16 amino acids. Germline V lookup: CDR1 MNHEY, CDR2 SVGAGI. The V gene lost 2 bases and the J gene lost 5 bases, with 13 bases spanning the gap. DNA for the CDR3: TGTGCCAGCAGTTACATGGGACTCCCGAGGGCCAACGTCCTGACTTTC. This codes for CASSYMGLPRANVLTF.

The CDR3 is CASRLAGDEEKLFF. CDR3 nucleotides: TGTGCCAGCAGGCTGGCAGGGGATGAAGAAAAACTGTTTTTT. V is TRBV7-9 and J is TRBJ1-4, with D possibly matching TRBD1 (6 bases). Trimming pared 6 bases from V and 8 bases from J, leaving 16 bases between. There are 14 residues in the CDR3. CDR1 and CDR2 (germline): SEHNR, FQNEAQ (reference sequence).

The V gene is TRBV5-1, the J gene TRBJ2-7; 9 nucleotides line up with TRBD1. The CDR3 loop spans 15 amino acids. After removal of 4 bases from V and 2 bases from J, the junction contained 7 bases not matched to a gene. CDR1 and CDR2 (germline): SGHRS, YFSETQ. The chain's CDR3 is CASSAGTGRPYEQYF. CDR3 nucleotides: TGCGCCAGCAGCGCCGGGACAGGGAGACCCTACGAGCAGTACTTC.

This clone appeared a few times. This chain uses TRBV29-1 with TRBJ2-3, with D unclear. V lost 3 bases to trimming and J lost 1 base, with 11 bases between them. The germline gives CDR1 SQVTM, CDR2 ANQGSEA. The CDR3 is made up of 14 amino acids. This CDR3 is CSVDNGVGTDTQYF. The DNA of the CDR3 is TGCAGCGTTGATAATGGAGTGGGCACAGATACGCAGTATTTT.

This clone was seen a few times. This sample includes further DNA sequences coding for the same CDR3. The V and J genes are TRBV30 and TRBJ2-7; D is uncertain. V dropped 2 bases and J dropped 3 bases, with 5 bases sitting between them. The CDR3 consists of 11 residues. The germline V gene encodes CDR1 GTSNPN and CDR2 SVGIG (reference sequence). Here the CDR3 DNA reads TGTGCCTGGAGTCTCAACTACGAGCAGTACTTC. It specifies CAWSLNYEQYF.

Points on this clone: The junction does not match germline at one end; this may be a read error. The chain joins TRBV10-3 to TRBJ1-1; 7 nucleotides align to TRBD1. The CDR3 runs to 13 residues. Germline V gene data show CDR1 as ENHRY and CDR2 as SYGVKD. The CDR3 protein is CAIGDRAGTEAFF. CDR3 sequence (DNA): TGTGCCATCGGTGACAGGGCTGGCACTGAAGCTTTCTTT.

This chain joins TRBV6-1 and TRBJ1-2; tentative D call: TRBD1 (5 bases). Germline CDR1 reads MNHNS; CDR2 reads SASEGT. Trimming removed 0 bases from V and 4 bases from J, with 9 bases in between. This CDR3 is 14 amino acids long. CDR3: CASSEAPGSYGYTF. The CDR3 bases are TGTGCCAGCAGTGAAGCGCCAGGGTCCTATGGCTACACCTTC.

Concerning this clone: Different DNA sequences within this sample yield the same CDR3. This chain links TRBV2 with TRBJ1-5; 10 nucleotides align to TRBD1. The CDR3 runs to 14 residues. Trimming at V came to 4 bases and at J to 4 bases, leaving 1 base not matched to a gene. Germline V gene lookup returns CDR1 SNHLY and CDR2 FYNNEI. The CDR3 is CASSGTGGNQPQHF. The CDR3 DNA is TGTGCCAGCAGTGGGACAGGGGGAAATCAGCCCCAGCATTTT.

J is TRBJ1-6 and V is TRBV2; D is possibly TRBD1 (5 bases). The V end was cut by 4 bases, the J end by 8 bases, with 12 bases between. CDR1 is SNHLY and CDR2 is FYNNEI in the germline V gene. The CDR3 loop spans 14 amino acids. The CDR3, as DNA: TGTGCCAGCAGTGCCGGGACCCAGGATTCACCCCTCCACTTT. Protein sequence: CASSAGTQDSPLHF.

This chain links TRBV10-3 with TRBJ2-3; D is possibly TRBD1 (5 bases). Germline V CDR1 and CDR2: ENHRY, SYGVKD. The CDR3 sequence is 14 residues long. V lost 8 bases and J 3 bases, leaving 15 bases between the germline ends. CDR3 sequence: CAIEGGAATDTQYF. DNA for the CDR3: TGTGCCATCGAAGGTGGGGCCGCAACAGATACGCAGTATTTT.

V gene TRBV2 combines with J gene TRBJ2-5; D is unresolved. Trimming removed 3 bases at V and 4 bases at J, with 6 bases between. Germline V gene sequence: CDR1 SNHLY, CDR2 FYNNEI. This CDR3 has 12 residues. The CDR3 region is CASSEIAETQYF. CDR3 DNA sequence: TGTGCCAGCAGTGAGATAGCAGAGACCCAGTACTTC.

The J gene is TRBJ1-2, the V gene TRBV5-4, with TRBD1 matching over 7 bases. This CDR3 spans 14 amino acids. Germline CDR1 and CDR2: SGHNT and YYREEE (reference sequence). With 2 bases clipped from V and 8 bases from J, the junction kept 9 bases outside the gene matches. The CDR3 loop reads CASSLGGGLRGYTF. As DNA, the CDR3 is TGTGCCAGCAGCTTAGGGGGCGGCCTACGGGGCTACACCTTC.

In the case of this clone: Additional DNA sequences in this sample encode the identical CDR3. The chain is built from TRBV5-1 and TRBJ1-1; 7 bases line up with TRBD1. Germline trimming cut 4 bases from V and 0 bases from J; bases unmatched to any gene: 3. Per the germline V gene, CDR1 is SGHRS and CDR2 is YFSETQ. This CDR3 is 14 amino acids long. CDR3: CASSQGQMNTEAFF. The CDR3 bases are TGCGCCAGCAGCCAGGGACAGATGAACACTGAAGCTTTCTTT. Variable domain in full (rest from reference TRBV5-1 and TRBJ1-1): KAGVTQTPRYLIKTRGQQVTLSCSPISGHRSVSWYQQTPGQGLQFLFEYFSETQRNKGNFPGRFSGRQFSNSRSEMNVSTLELGDSALYLCASSQGQMNTEAFFGQGTRLTVV.

The V and J genes are TRBV30 and TRBJ1-2, with D uncertain. CDR3 size: 12 residues. Germline-derived CDR1 and CDR2 are GTSNPN and SVGIG (reference sequence). The V end was cut by 0 bases, the J end by 4 bases, with 6 bases between. CDR3 DNA: TGTGCCTGGAGTGTACGATCCTATGGCTACACCTTC. Its translation: CAWSVRSYGYTF.

The gene calls are TRBV5-1 and TRBJ2-2; no reliable D call. This CDR3 has 13 residues. Per the germline V gene, CDR1 is SGHRS and CDR2 is YFSETQ. V dropped 0 bases and J dropped 6 bases, with 6 bases sitting between them. The CDR3 here is CASSLASSGELFF. In DNA form, the CDR3 reads TGCGCCAGCAGCTTGGCGAGCTCCGGGGAGCTGTTTTTT. Based on the CDR3 plus reference TRBV5-1 and TRBJ2-2, the full variable domain is KAGVTQTPRYLIKTRGQQVTLSCSPISGHRSVSWYQQTPGQGLQFLFEYFSETQRNKGNFPGRFSGRQFSNSRSEMNVSTLELGDSALYLCASSLASSGELFFGEGSRLTVL.

V and J are TRBV27 and TRBJ1-5; 8 bases line up with TRBD1. Trimming took 6 bases from V and 0 from J; bases not matched to a gene: 10. Germline CDR1 MNHEY, CDR2 SMNVEV (reference sequence). The CDR3 loop spans 17 amino acids. The CDR3, as DNA: TGTGCCAGCAGGAACCGCGGGACAGGATATAGCAATCAGCCCCAGCATTTT. This translates into CASRNRGTGYSNQPQHF.

V usage is TRBV18 and J usage is TRBJ2-2; a possible D gene is TRBD2 (6 bases). Germline values: CDR1 KGHSH, CDR2 LQKENI. Between the trimmed V and J ends, which lost 3 bases and 4 bases, there was a span of 12 bases. The CDR3 extends over 15 amino acids. The CDR3 DNA follows: TGTGCCAGCTCACCTCGGGGGATCTCCACCGGGGAGCTGTTTTTT. Translation gives CASSPRGISTGELFF.

This sequence joins TRBV7-9 and TRBJ1-1; D unclear. Germline CDR1 SEHNR, CDR2 FQNEAQ (reference sequence). This CDR3 spans 15 amino acids. V lost 0 bases to trimming and J lost 1 base, with 9 bases between them. CDR3 in amino acids: CASSLALPPNTEAFF. Here the CDR3 DNA reads TGTGCCAGCAGCTTAGCCTTACCACCGAACACTGAAGCTTTCTTT.